The clone carrying this T cell receptor beta chain was recorded at least ten times. Its antigen is not known. The sample belongs to a study of CD8 T cells in ankylosing spondylitis. Overall study results and limits: Characteristic, it appeared, of ankylosing spondylitis blood was a TCR beta motif of about eight highly homologous variants.

TCRdb reprocessed the 5' RACE reads via MiXCR and lists one record per CDR3 protein. The sample records about 460,000 distinct CDR3 sequences, approximately 5% being singletons. The CDR3 spans 14 residues. CDR1 MNHNS and CDR2 SASEGT come from the germline V gene. The V gene lost 7 bases and the J gene lost 5 bases, with 15 bases spanning the gap. The clonotype originates from a male donor with ankylosing spondylitis. Sequenced material: blood, either unsorted or a sorted T cell fraction (not recorded which). This sequence joins TRBV6-1 and TRBJ2-1, with D possibly being TRBD1 or TRBD2 (5 bases each). The CDR3 reads CASTRGQGHNEQFF. The CDR3 DNA reads TGTGCCAGCACCAGAGGGCAGGGTCACAATGAGCAGTTCTTC.